Listed here are 25 T cell receptor beta chains from one sample, sequenced in a study of STAT3 mutations in large granular lymphocyte leukemia. General study points: Every T-LGLL patient had at least one immunodominant TCRbeta clonotype.

The antigens of these receptors remain unknown. Repertoires were generated with immunoSEQ multiplex PCR, while TCRdb's copy carries only in-frame clones and drops some. The sample yields thousands of clones, around three quarters seen once. The sequencing input was PBMCs. The source of these receptors is a human donor with T large granular lymphocyte leukemia. Some clones in this sample may be carry-over from other donors' samples.

With respect to this clone: Additional DNA sequences in this sample encode the identical CDR3. The CDR3 DNA is TGTGCCAGCAGTTTATGGGGAAATCAGCCCCAGCATTTT. Protein product: CASSLWGNQPQHF. The chain combines TRBV27 with TRBJ1-5; D unclear. V dropped 1 base and J dropped 4 bases, with 5 bases sitting between them. The CDR3 totals 13 residues. The germline gives CDR1 MNHEY, CDR2 SMNVEV (reference sequence).

Only one count was recorded for this clone. The rearrangement uses TRBV30 and TRBJ2-1; D uncertain. The CDR3 has 11 residues. CDR1 and CDR2 (germline): GTSNPN, SVGIG (reference sequence). Trimming shortened V by 5 bases and J by 4 bases, and 6 bases separated the two germline ends. CDR3 region: CAWWRYNEQFF. For the CDR3, the DNA is TGTGCCTGGTGGAGATACAATGAGCAGTTCTTC.

V is TRBV30 and J is TRBJ1-2; no clear D. Between the trimmed V and J ends, which lost 3 bases and 8 bases, there was a span of 13 bases. CDR3 size: 12 residues. Germline CDR1 reads GTSNPN; CDR2 reads SVGIG (reference sequence). The CDR3 region has the DNA TGTGCCTGGAGAGACCACCCGGCGGGCTACACCTTC. This translates into CAWRDHPAGYTF.

The chain carries TRBV30 and TRBJ1-3; TRBD1 matches 7 bases. The CDR3 totals 11 residues. The J segment lost 8 bases and the V segment lost 4 bases, leaving 2 bases of the junction unmatched. Germline-derived CDR1 and CDR2 are GTSNPN and SVGIG (reference sequence). CDR3 sequence: CAWNRGYTIYF. The DNA for the CDR3 is TGTGCCTGGAACAGGGGTTACACCATATATTTT.

The V gene is TRBV6-1, the J gene TRBJ1-2; 11 positions match TRBD1. The CDR3 extends over 14 amino acids. Germline values: CDR1 MNHNS, CDR2 SASEGT. Germline trimming cut 4 bases from V and 4 bases from J; bases unmatched to any gene: 2. CDR3 nucleotide sequence: TGTGCCAGCAGTGCCGGGACAGGGGGCTATGGCTACACCTTC. This encodes CASSAGTGGYGYTF.

The CDR3 DNA follows: TGCGCCAGCAGCTCCGGGGGAGGCTCCTACGAGCAGTACTTC. Its translation: CASSSGGGSYEQYF. This sequence joins TRBV5-1 and TRBJ2-7; maybe TRBD2 (6 bases). There are 14 residues in the CDR3. Trimming pared 3 bases from V and 0 bases from J, leaving 10 bases between. Looked up from germline, CDR1 is SGHRS and CDR2 is YFSETQ.

The chain has TRBV29-1 and TRBJ1-2; no definite D call. Germline assignment: CDR1 SQVTM and CDR2 ANQGSEA. There are 12 residues in the CDR3. The V and J ends lost 6 bases and 8 bases respectively, with 16 bases between them. The CDR3, as DNA: TGCAGCGTCCCTTCACTTTTCGAAGGCTACACCTTC. Its translation is CSVPSLFEGYTF.

The chain uses TRBV18 and TRBJ1-2, with TRBD1 matching 7 bases. Germline lookup yields CDR1 KGHSH and CDR2 LQKENI. The junction had 5 bases not matched to a gene; V was cut back by 4 bases and J by 3 bases. CDR3 length: 14 residues. CDR3 protein: CASSHATGYYGYTF. CDR3 sequence (DNA): TGTGCCAGCTCACACGCGACAGGGTACTATGGCTACACCTTC.

In its sample, this clone was seen a few times. The CDR3, as DNA: TGCGCCAGCAGCTTGGGGCGCAGGGGTGATTCACCCCTCCACTTT. Protein: CASSLGRRGDSPLHF. The chain uses TRBV5-1 and TRBJ1-6, with D possibly matching TRBD1 (6 bases). The V end was cut by 0 bases, the J end by 8 bases, with 12 bases between. The CDR3 sequence is 15 residues long. Germline-derived CDR1 and CDR2 are SGHRS and YFSETQ.

This clone was found a few times. This rearrangement joins TRBV14 to TRBJ2-7, with D maybe TRBD2 (5 bases). V lost 4 bases and J 2 bases, leaving 15 bases between the germline ends. This CDR3 spans 15 amino acids. Germline V lookup: CDR1 SGHDN, CDR2 FVKESK. CDR3 coding DNA: TGTGCCAGCAGCCGAGGAGGAGCTTCCCCCTACGAGCAGTACTTC. Amino acid sequence: CASSRGGASPYEQYF.

V and J are TRBV5-1 and TRBJ1-2; D uncertain. CDR3 length: 13 amino acids. Trimming pared 1 base from V and 4 bases from J, leaving 8 bases between. The germline CDR1 and CDR2 sequences are SGHRS and YFSETQ. The chain's CDR3 is CASSLPGGYGYTF. The CDR3 nucleotides are TGCGCCAGCAGCTTGCCGGGAGGCTATGGCTACACCTTC.

This clone was recorded a few times. DNA for the CDR3: TGTGCCAGCAGCCCCCTAGGGGGGATACAGCCCCAGCATTTT. As protein: CASSPLGGIQPQHF. The J gene is TRBJ1-5, the V gene TRBV6-5, with D tentatively TRBD1 (6 bases). Trimming removed 6 bases at V and 7 bases at J, with 16 bases between. Germline values: CDR1 MNHEY, CDR2 SVGAGI. CDR3 length equals 14 residues.

This clone has a handful of counts. The junction and the germline gene differ at one end; a read error may be behind it. The chain links TRBV5-1 to TRBJ2-1; TRBD2 matches 8 bases. The germline CDR1 and CDR2 sequences are SGHRS and YFSETQ. This CDR3 contains 16 residues. CDR3 amino acids: CASRLGVVSGENEQFF. For the CDR3, the DNA is TGCGCCAGCAGGTTGGGGGTAGTTAGCGGGGAAAATGAGCAGTTCTTC.

This chain connects TRBV14 to TRBJ1-2, with D perhaps matching TRBD1 (5 bases). CDR3 size: 16 residues. The V end lost 0 bases, the J end lost 4 bases, and 15 bases lay between the germline ends. The germline V gene has CDR1 SGHDN and CDR2 FVKESK. CDR3 nucleotide sequence: TGTGCCAGCAGCCAAGATGTGGGGGGAAGGGTCTATGGCTACACCTTC. This gives the protein CASSQDVGGRVYGYTF.

The chain employs TRBV15 and TRBJ1-5; 7 positions agree with TRBD1. This CDR3 is built from 15 residues. In germline, CDR1 is LNHNV, CDR2 YYDKDF (reference sequence). V was clipped by 3 bases and J by 4 bases; unmatched bases: 6. In DNA, the CDR3 is TGTGCCACCAGCAGTTATACAGGGGTAAATCAGCCCCAGCATTTT. Translation gives CATSSYTGVNQPQHF.

This clone was observed once. The rearrangement links TRBV7-9 to TRBJ2-3; 9 bases match TRBD2. Germline CDR1 is SEHNR and CDR2 is FQNEAQ (reference sequence). This CDR3 spans 16 amino acids. V shed 4 bases, J shed 3 bases, and the junction held 8 bases outside the gene matches. This chain's CDR3 is CASSYLAGSETDTQYF. The CDR3 DNA is TGTGCCAGCAGCTACCTAGCGGGGAGTGAAACAGATACGCAGTATTTT.

The chain joins TRBV9 to TRBJ2-5, with a weak D call TRBD2 (7 bases). The CDR3 spans 15 residues. Trimming pared 0 bases from V and 0 bases from J, leaving 9 bases between. Germline assignment: CDR1 SGDLS and CDR2 YYNGEE. The CDR3 coding sequence is TGTGCCAGCAGCGTAGGCGGGGGCCACCAAGAGACCCAGTACTTC. Its protein product is CASSVGGGHQETQYF.

The J gene is TRBJ2-7, the V gene TRBV30; D not resolved. Trimming removed 2 bases at V and 0 bases at J, with 8 bases between. Germline assignment: CDR1 GTSNPN and CDR2 SVGIG (reference sequence). The CDR3 contains 13 residues. This CDR3 is CAWSLSSSYEQYF. The CDR3 nucleotides read TGTGCCTGGAGTTTGTCCAGCTCCTACGAGCAGTACTTC.

This chain connects TRBV5-8 to TRBJ1-4, with 7 bases identical to TRBD1. Germline CDR1 reads SGHTS; CDR2 reads YDEGEE. Trimming at V came to 6 bases and at J to 0 bases, leaving 8 bases not matched to a gene. The CDR3 sequence is 16 residues long. The CDR3 region is CASIQQGRATNEKLFF. Here the CDR3 DNA reads TGTGCCAGCATCCAACAGGGGCGGGCAACTAATGAAAAACTGTTTTTT.

This clone has a single count. The chain uses TRBV6-5 and TRBJ1-4; possibly TRBD1 for D (6 bases). The CDR3 loop spans 16 amino acids. CDR1 is MNHEY, CDR2 SVGAGI, per germline. V shed 0 bases and J shed 8 bases, with 16 bases lying between them. CDR3 DNA: TGTGCCAGCAGTTACTCCGGCTCCTGGACAGCAGAAAAACTGTTTTTT. Protein: CASSYSGSWTAEKLFF.

The chain couples TRBV7-9 to TRBJ1-5; D is perhaps TRBD1 (5 bases). V lost 0 bases to trimming and J lost 7 bases, with 10 bases between them. Germline values: CDR1 SEHNR, CDR2 FQNEAQ (reference sequence). The CDR3 length is 14 residues. CDR3 in amino acids: CASSLAGTGQPQHF. CDR3 sequence (DNA): TGTGCCAGCAGCTTAGCTGGCACAGGCCAGCCCCAGCATTTT. The whole variable domain, filled in from reference TRBV7-9 and TRBJ1-5, reads DTGVSQNPRHKITKRGQNVTFRCDPISEHNRLYWYRQTLGQGPEFLTYFQNEAQLEKSRLLSDRFSAERPKGSFSTLEIQRTEQGDSAMYLCASSLAGTGQPQHFGDGTRLSIL.

This chain joins TRBV9 and TRBJ1-1; TRBD1 might be the D (5 bases). The length of the CDR3 is 15 residues. CDR1 SGDLS and CDR2 YYNGEE come from the germline V gene. V gave up 0 bases and J gave up 6 bases, with 15 bases separating them. CDR3 bases: TGTGCCAGCAGCGTAGGAGGACACACTACCGCTGAAGCTTTCTTT. Protein: CASSVGGHTTAEAFF.

The V and J genes are TRBV6-5 and TRBJ2-7; no clear D gene. V shed 6 bases and J shed 6 bases, with 9 bases lying between them. Germline-derived CDR1 and CDR2 are MNHEY and SVGAGI. There are 11 residues in the CDR3. This chain's CDR3 is CASSPIREQYF. The CDR3 coding sequence is TGTGCCAGCAGCCCAATCCGCGAGCAGTACTTC.

V is TRBV7-2 and J is TRBJ1-1; maybe TRBD1 (6 bases). This CDR3 region has 15 residues. Per the germline V gene, CDR1 is SGHTA and CDR2 is FQGNSA. Deletions cut 1 base from V and 3 bases from J, with 12 bases between. CDR3 amino acids: CASSLEWDIYTEAFF. CDR3 DNA: TGTGCCAGCAGCTTAGAGTGGGACATCTACACTGAAGCTTTCTTT.

The chain links TRBV5-1 to TRBJ1-2, with 10 bases fitting TRBD1. J lost 8 bases, V lost 3 bases, and 13 bases had no gene match. Per germline, CDR1 SGHRS and CDR2 YFSETQ. The CDR3 spans 16 residues. The DNA for the CDR3 is TGCGCCAGCAGCTCGGGGACAGGGGATCGGGTAGAGGGCTACACCTTC. It codes for CASSSGTGDRVEGYTF.